Shown below are 14 T cell receptor beta chains from a single sample sequenced in a study of shared clonotypes between healthy human individuals. Some clones are missing from TCRdb's copy, which holds only in-frame ones; the method was immunoSEQ multiplex PCR. The table records some 1.5 million clones, 95% to 99% of them present only once. The sample taken for sequencing was naive CD4+ T cells sorted from blood. Subset given: CD45RA+ positively selected. The receptors come from a man in his thirties or forties in good health.

The J gene is TRBJ2-3, the V gene TRBV7-3; possibly TRBD1 or TRBD2 for D (5 bases each). From germline, CDR1 is SGHTA and CDR2 FQGTGA. The CDR3 is made up of 14 amino acids. The ends were cut back, 6 bases at V and 6 bases at J, with 16 bases in the middle. CDR3 in DNA: TGTGCCAGCAGTTCAACCTCATGGGGGGATACGCAGTATTTT. It translates to CASSSTSWGDTQYF.

This sequence joins TRBV7-6 and TRBJ2-1; TRBD1 agrees at 12 bases. This CDR3 is 17 amino acids long. Germline assignment: CDR1 SGHVS and CDR2 FNYEAQ. The trim removed 5 bases at V and 7 bases at J, leaving 12 bases unmatched. CDR3 protein: CASSPLPPGQGANEQFF. CDR3 nucleotide sequence: TGTGCCAGCAGCCCGCTCCCTCCGGGACAGGGGGCTAATGAGCAGTTCTTC.

The chain links TRBV5-1 to TRBJ2-2; the D is unclear. Germline V gene data show CDR1 as SGHRS and CDR2 as YFSETQ. CDR3 size: 15 residues. Trimming removed 0 bases at V and 2 bases at J, with 8 bases between. CDR3 coding DNA: TGCGCCAGCAGCTTGGCCACAGTAAACACCGGGGAGCTGTTTTTT. It specifies CASSLATVNTGELFF.

This clone has only one observation. The V and J genes are TRBV2 and TRBJ1-4; D possibly corresponds to TRBD1 (5 bases). V gave up 1 base and J gave up 6 bases, with 9 bases separating them. The germline V gene encodes CDR1 SNHLY and CDR2 FYNNEI. CDR3 size: 14 residues. CDR3 amino acids: CASSEGGGDEKLFF. The CDR3 DNA sequence: TGTGCCAGCAGTGAAGGCGGGGGGGATGAAAAACTGTTTTTT.

The rearrangement uses TRBV11-2 and TRBJ2-1; weak D call: TRBD2 (5 bases). Germline CDR1 SGHAT, CDR2 FQNNGV. The V end lost 3 bases, the J end lost 4 bases, and 13 bases lay between the germline ends. The CDR3 is made up of 15 amino acids. CDR3 DNA: TGTGCCAGCAGCTTTGCGGCAGGAGGTTACAATGAGCAGTTCTTC. Amino acid sequence: CASSFAAGGYNEQFF. The full variable domain, with the rest looked up from reference TRBV11-2 and TRBJ2-1, is EAGVAQSPRYKIIEKRQSVAFWCNPISGHATLYWYQQILGQGPKLLIQFQNNGVVDDSQLPKDRFSAERLKGVDSTLKIQPAKLEDSAVYLCASSFAAGGYNEQFFGPGTRLTVL.

V gene TRBV28 combines with J gene TRBJ2-7, with a possible D match to TRBD1 (5 bases). In germline, CDR1 is MDHEN, CDR2 SYDVKM. The length of the CDR3 is 14 residues. The V gene lost 7 bases and the J gene lost 3 bases, with 16 bases spanning the gap. The CDR3 DNA sequence: TGTGCCAGCACTCCGAAGGGGCCAATCTACGAGCAGTACTTC. It specifies CASTPKGPIYEQYF.

The V and J genes are TRBV4-1 and TRBJ2-1, with 15 positions matching TRBD2. CDR1 is MGHRA and CDR2 is YSYEKL in the germline V gene. The CDR3 covers 19 residues. J was trimmed by 5 bases and V by 5 bases; bases with no gene match: 13. In nucleotides, the CDR3 is TGCGCCAGCAGCTGGGCGGCAGAAGGGACTAGCGGGAGGCACAATGAGCAGTTCTTC. Translated: CASSWAAEGTSGRHNEQFF.

This chain joins TRBV5-4 and TRBJ2-1; the D call may be TRBD1 or TRBD2 (6 bases each). This CDR3 is built from 16 residues. Germline V gene sequence: CDR1 SGHNT, CDR2 YYREEE (reference sequence). The V and J ends lost 1 base and 3 bases respectively, with 14 bases between them. This chain's CDR3 is CASSLRRGPNYNEQFF. The CDR3 DNA reads as TGTGCCAGCAGCTTGCGACGGGGGCCAAACTACAATGAGCAGTTCTTC.

To note about this clone: The same CDR3 can be traced to other DNA sequences in this sample. The chain joins TRBV5-6 to TRBJ1-3, with 8 bases identical to TRBD1. Germline V gives CDR1 SGHDT, CDR2 YYEEEE. The junction had 0 bases not matched to a gene; V was cut back by 2 bases and J by 2 bases. The CDR3 consists of 14 residues. CDR3 sequence (DNA): TGTGCCAGCAGCTTACAGGGGGCTGGAAACACCATATATTTT. Amino acid sequence: CASSLQGAGNTIYF.

This clone came up a few times. At the DNA level, this CDR3 is encoded by other sequences in the same sample as well. V and J are TRBV9 and TRBJ2-6; D not resolved. Germline assignment: CDR1 SGDLS and CDR2 YYNGEE. V shed 0 bases and J shed 1 base, with 2 bases lying between them. The CDR3 is 14 residues long. The DNA for the CDR3 is TGTGCCAGCAGCGTAGCTTCTGGGGCCAACGTCCTGACTTTC. This sequence encodes CASSVASGANVLTF. Supplemented by reference TRBV9 and TRBJ2-6, the full variable domain reads DSGVTQTPKHLITATGQRVTLRCSPRSGDLSVYWYQQSLDQGLQFLIQYYNGEERAKGNILERFSAQQFPDLHSELNLSSLELGDSALYFCASSVASGANVLTFGAGSRLTVL.

The rearrangement joins TRBV18 to TRBJ2-6; unclear D gene. The CDR3 loop spans 17 amino acids. Between the trimmed V and J ends, which lost 3 bases and 9 bases, there was a span of 21 bases. CDR1 and CDR2 from the germline V gene are KGHSH and LQKENI. This chain's CDR3 is CASSPSSPLPRFNVLTF. The DNA for the CDR3 is TGTGCCAGCTCACCGTCCAGTCCACTCCCTAGATTCAACGTCCTGACTTTC.

The V gene is TRBV5-1, the J gene TRBJ1-1; no clear D gene. V was clipped by 0 bases and J by 0 bases, with 9 bases between them. In germline, CDR1 is SGHRS, CDR2 YFSETQ. The CDR3 extends over 15 amino acids. The chain's CDR3 is CASSLDGTLNTEAFF. DNA of the CDR3: TGCGCCAGCAGCTTGGACGGCACCTTGAACACTGAAGCTTTCTTT. The full variable domain, in which reference TRBV5-1 and TRBJ1-1 provide the parts outside the CDR3, is KAGVTQTPRYLIKTRGQQVTLSCSPISGHRSVSWYQQTPGQGLQFLFEYFSETQRNKGNFPGRFSGRQFSNSRSEMNVSTLELGDSALYLCASSLDGTLNTEAFFGQGTRLTVV.

The chain employs TRBV28 and TRBJ2-7; D possibly corresponds to TRBD2 (6 bases). Trimming shortened V by 2 bases and J by 5 bases, and 16 bases separated the two germline ends. Germline V gene lookup returns CDR1 MDHEN and CDR2 SYDVKM. CDR3 length: 15 residues. DNA for the CDR3: TGTGCCAGCAGTTTAGTTGGGGGACTTGGAAACGAGCAGTACTTC. Translated, it gives CASSLVGGLGNEQYF.

The chain is built from TRBV11-2 and TRBJ2-2; D remains unclear. V was clipped by 5 bases and J by 1 base, with 17 bases between them. Germline CDR1 SGHAT, CDR2 FQNNGV. The CDR3 covers 17 residues. For the CDR3, the DNA is TGTGCCAGCAGCCCGAGTAGGCCGGGTCTGAACACCGGGGAGCTGTTTTTT. It encodes CASSPSRPGLNTGELFF.